The 12 T cell receptor beta chains below all came from one sample that was sequenced in a study of T cells expressing NK-cell markers. TCRdb reprocessed the 5' RACE reads; each CDR3 protein has one entry and no DNA is given. The sample totals 300,000 to 450,000 distinct CDR3 sequences. Input material: blood T cells: a sorted CD56 or NKG2C T cell subset, CD4+ or CD8+ T cells, or bulk PBMC T cells (not recorded which). These receptor sequences come from a man aged 18-75 years in good health.

This sequence joins TRBV19 and TRBJ2-2; TCRdb's D call, TRBD1, is unchecked because there is no DNA. The CDR3 extends over 14 amino acids. CDR1 is LNHDA, CDR2 SQIVND, per germline (reference sequence). The chain's CDR3 is CASNNRGFAGELFF. Looking up the rest from reference TRBV19 and TRBJ2-2 gives the full variable domain: DGGITQSPKYLFRKEGQNVTLSCEQNLNHDAMYWYRQDPGQGLRLIYYSQIVNDFQKGDIAEGYSVSREKKESFPLTVTSAQKNPTAFYLCASNNRGFAGELFFGEGSRLTVL.

J is TRBJ1-1 and V is TRBV6-6; the TCRdb D gene call, TRBD1, has no DNA to confirm it. Germline-derived CDR1 and CDR2 are MNHNY and SVGAGI (reference sequence). This CDR3 spans 12 amino acids. CDR3 protein: CASSQKTGEAFF.

The V and J genes are TRBV24-1 and TRBJ2-1; TCRdb names TRBD1, which stays unverified in the absence of DNA. The CDR3 runs to 17 residues. Germline V gene data show CDR1 as KGHDR and CDR2 as SFDVKD. The CDR3 region is CATSDPGNRGNYNEQFF.

This chain connects TRBV7-8 to TRBJ2-7; the D gene TCRdb calls, TRBD1, cannot be checked with no DNA. This CDR3 comprises 16 residues. CDR1 is SGHVS, CDR2 FQNEAQ, per germline. Here the CDR3 reads CASSPPNGGRAYEQYF.

This sequence joins TRBV12-3 or TRBV12-4 and TRBJ2-1; the TCRdb call, TRBD2, lacks DNA for checking. The CDR3 covers 20 residues. CDR3 in amino acids: CASLMGLKITGLSSYNEQFF.

CDR3 loop: CASSLGPGQATGGELFF. The chain links TRBV5-4 to TRBJ2-2; TCRdb picks TRBD1, but there is no DNA to check that call. The CDR3 is 17 amino acids. Germline V gene data show CDR1 as SGHNT and CDR2 as YYREEE (reference sequence).

The chain combines TRBV28 with TRBJ1-1. This CDR3 is 14 amino acids long. From germline, CDR1 is MDHEN and CDR2 SYDVKM. CDR3 protein: CASSLGRPGTEAFF.

This chain links TRBV14 with TRBJ2-2. The CDR3 totals 15 residues. CDR1 and CDR2 (germline): SGHDN, FVKESK. CDR3 in amino acids: CASSQDGDNTGELFF.

The chain couples TRBV11-3 to TRBJ1-1; TCRdb picks TRBD1, but there is no DNA to check that call. There are 13 residues in the CDR3. CDR1 and CDR2 (germline): SGHNT, YENEEA. CDR3 protein: CASSQGEATEAFF.

The chain is built from TRBV13 and TRBJ1-5. Germline values: CDR1 PRHDT, CDR2 FYEKMQ (reference sequence). The length of the CDR3 is 14 residues. The CDR3 sequence: CASSLRRVMGAQHF. Complete variable domain (other parts from reference TRBV13 and TRBJ1-5): AAGVIQSPRHLIKEKRETATLKCYPIPRHDTVYWYQQGPGQDPQFLISFYEKMQSDKGSIPDRFSAQQFSDYHSELNMSSLELGDSALYFCASSLRRVMGAQHFGDGTRLSIL.

V is TRBV11-3 and J is TRBJ2-3. This CDR3 region has 12 residues. The V gene's germline CDR1 is SGHNT and CDR2 YENEEA. CDR3 sequence reads: CASSLDPHTQYF.

The V call is TRBV11-2, the J call TRBJ1-1. The CDR3 runs 16 residues. Germline V gene sequence: CDR1 SGHAT, CDR2 FQNNGV. The CDR3: CASSLARASSNTEAFF.